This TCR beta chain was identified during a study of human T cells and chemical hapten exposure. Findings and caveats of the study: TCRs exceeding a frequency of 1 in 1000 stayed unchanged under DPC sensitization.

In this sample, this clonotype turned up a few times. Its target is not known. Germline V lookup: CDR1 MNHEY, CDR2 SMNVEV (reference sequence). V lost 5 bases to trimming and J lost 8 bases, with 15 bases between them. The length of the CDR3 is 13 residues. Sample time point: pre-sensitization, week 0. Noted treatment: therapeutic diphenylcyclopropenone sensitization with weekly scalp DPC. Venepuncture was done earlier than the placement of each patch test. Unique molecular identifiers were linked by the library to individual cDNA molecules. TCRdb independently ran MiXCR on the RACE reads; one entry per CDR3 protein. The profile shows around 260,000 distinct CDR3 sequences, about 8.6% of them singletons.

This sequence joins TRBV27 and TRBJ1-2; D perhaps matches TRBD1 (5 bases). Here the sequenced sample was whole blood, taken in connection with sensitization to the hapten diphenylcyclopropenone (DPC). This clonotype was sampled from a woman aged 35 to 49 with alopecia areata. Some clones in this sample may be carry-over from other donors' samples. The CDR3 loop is CASSRPDSSGYTF. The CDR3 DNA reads TGTGCCAGCAGTAGGCCCGACAGTTCAGGCTACACCTTC.